Listed below are T cell receptor beta chains from one sample, sequenced in a study of cytomegalovirus exposure and HLA in healthy donors. TCRdb keeps only in-frame clones here, not all; method: immunoSEQ multiplex PCR. The sample lists about 160,000 clones; about 72% were seen once. The sequenced sample consisted of PBMCs. Receptor source: a young man in good health and CMV-seropositive. The CDR3 runs from the conserved cysteine through the conserved F or W. A D gene is named only where the DNA matches it firmly. Where a row states a size, it is once, few, many or the class of an expanded clone; other rows omit it.

j_call clone_size v_call d_call cdr3_aa cdr3_nt
TRBJ1-2 . TRBV7-2 . CASSPSWSGYTF TGTGCCAGCAGCCCAAGTTGGAGCGGCTACACCTTC
TRBJ2-5 . TRBV29-1 . CSVADSRGETQYF TGCAGCGTTGCGGACAGCCGGGGAGAGACCCAGTACTTC
TRBJ1-1 few TRBV6-5 TRBD1 CASSHRGTNTEAFF TGTGCCAGCAGCCACAGGGGCACAAACACTGAAGCTTTCTTT
TRBJ2-3 . TRBV6-6 TRBD2 CASSLAGGITDTQYF TGTGCCAGCAGCCTAGCGGGGGGTATCACAGATACGCAGTATTTT
TRBJ1-2 . TRBV4-3 . CASSQDKAGTTYGYTF TGCGCCAGCAGCCAAGATAAAGCCGGGACAACCTATGGCTACACCTTC
TRBJ2-3 . TRBV6-5 TRBD2 CASSYAGGLSDTQYF TGTGCCAGCAGTTACGCCGGGGGGTTGTCAGATACGCAGTATTTT
TRBJ2-7 . TRBV4-1 . CASSQGLQGTYEQYF TGCGCCAGCAGCCAAGGGCTACAGGGCACCTACGAGCAGTACTTC
TRBJ1-4 . TRBV2 . CASSEGVRGRDEKLFF TGTGCCAGCAGTGAAGGGGTTAGGGGCAGGGATGAAAAACTGTTTTTT
TRBJ1-2 few TRBV5-5 TRBD1 CASSVRTGGVGYGYTF TGTGCCAGCAGCGTCCGGACAGGGGGCGTGGGGTATGGCTACACCTTC
TRBJ2-7 . TRBV10-3 TRBD1 CAISPGGSSYEQYF TGTGCCATCAGTCCAGGGGGAAGCTCCTACGAGCAGTACTTC
TRBJ2-7 . TRBV2 TRBD2 CASQRGGNEQYF TGTGCCAGCCAACGGGGGGGGAACGAGCAGTACTTC
TRBJ2-2 . TRBV5-8 . CASSGSGGYNTGELFF TGTGCCAGCAGCGGATCGGGGGGCTATAACACCGGGGAGCTGTTTTTT
TRBJ1-2 once TRBV28 . CASSASTGSNYGYTF TGTGCCAGCAGTGCGTCGACAGGATCCAACTATGGCTACACCTTC
TRBJ2-7 few TRBV27 . CASSFGQNYEQYF TGTGCCAGCAGCTTCGGACAGAACTACGAGCAGTACTTC
TRBJ2-5 . TRBV4-1 . CASSPRTPYQETQYF TGCGCCAGCAGCCCCCGGACACCGTACCAAGAGACCCAGTACTTC
TRBJ1-6 few TRBV2 TRBD1 CAEARGRNSPLHF TGTGCCGAAGCCAGGGGGCGAAATTCACCCCTCCACTTT
TRBJ2-7 few TRBV5-1 TRBD1 CASSRQGATLDEQYF TGCGCCAGCAGCAGGCAGGGGGCAACCCTTGACGAGCAGTACTTC
TRBJ1-5 . TRBV18 TRBD1 CASSGTGGARNQPQHF TGTGCCAGCTCGGGGACAGGGGGCGCGAGGAATCAGCCCCAGCATTTT
TRBJ2-1 . TRBV7-6 . CASSHGGGDNEQFF TGTGCCAGCAGCCATGGGGGGGGCGACAATGAGCAGTTCTTC
TRBJ2-1 . TRBV6-1 TRBD2 CASSSGGGGNEQFF TGTGCCAGCAGTAGCGGGGGTGGGGGCAATGAGCAGTTCTTC
TRBJ2-7 . TRBV27 . CASSLRIYSYEQYF TGTGCCAGCAGTCTCAGGATTTACTCCTACGAGCAGTACTTC
TRBJ1-1 . TRBV5-1 TRBD1 CASRHDRGRTEAFF TGCGCCAGCAGACACGACAGGGGGAGGACTGAAGCTTTCTTT
TRBJ1-5 . TRBV2 . CASSGSGWVQPQHF TGTGCCAGCAGTGGGTCAGGGTGGGTTCAGCCCCAGCATTTT
TRBJ2-7 . TRBV28 TRBD2 CASRSSGGRFEQYF TGTGCCAGCAGGTCCAGCGGGGGGCGGTTCGAGCAGTACTTC
TRBJ2-1 . TRBV6-5 . CASSYGRAFGEQFF TGTGCCAGCAGTTACGGTCGCGCGTTCGGTGAGCAGTTCTTC
TRBJ2-7 . TRBV5-1 TRBD1 CASSLGTGAALGYEQYF TGCGCCAGCAGCCTGGGGACAGGGGCTGCCCTGGGCTACGAGCAGTACTTC
TRBJ1-3 . TRBV9 . CASSSWPQAGNTIYF TGTGCCAGCAGCTCCTGGCCCCAGGCTGGAAACACCATATATTTT